Following are 14 T cell receptor beta chains from one sample sequenced in a study of blood T cell repertoires in COVID-19. Assay used: immunoSEQ multiplex PCR; TCRdb lists only in-frame clones, some missing. In the table there are about 200,000 clones, 84% of which are singletons. The sequencing input was peripheral blood. These receptors came from a woman in her seventies with active or convalescent COVID-19.

This clone was recorded once. The chain is built from TRBV30 and TRBJ2-3; TRBD2 might be the D (6 bases). This CDR3 is built from 16 residues. V lost 2 bases to trimming and J lost 0 bases, with 15 bases between them. The germline gives CDR1 GTSNPN, CDR2 SVGIG (reference sequence). For the CDR3, the DNA is TGTGCCTGGAGTTCCCGGGACTTCACTAGCACAGATACGCAGTATTTT. Translating it yields CAWSSRDFTSTDTQYF. Looking up the rest from reference TRBV30 and TRBJ2-3 gives the full variable domain: SQTIHQWPATLVQPVGSPLSLECTVEGTSNPNLYWYRQAAGRGLQLLFYSVGIGQISSEVPQNLSASRPQDRQFILSSKKLLLSDSGFYLCAWSSRDFTSTDTQYFGPGTRLTVL.

This chain links TRBV5-1 with TRBJ2-1; D remains ambiguous. This CDR3 contains 15 residues. The germline V and J ends were trimmed by 0 bases and 7 bases, with 14 bases remaining between them. The germline gives CDR1 SGHRS, CDR2 YFSETQ. The CDR3 reads CASSLAAGPENEQFF. The CDR3, as DNA: TGCGCCAGCAGCTTGGCGGCAGGTCCTGAGAATGAGCAGTTCTTC.

V is TRBV18 and J is TRBJ1-2, with 8 bases identical to TRBD1. Germline CDR1 and CDR2: KGHSH and LQKENI. The CDR3 runs 15 residues. V trimming: 1 base; J trimming: 5 bases; junction bases outside the gene matches: 6. CDR3 nucleotides: TGTGCCAGCTCACCACAAGGACAGGGTGGGTATGGCTACACCTTC. Amino acid sequence: CASSPQGQGGYGYTF.

The V call is TRBV6-1, the J call TRBJ1-2; TRBD1 aligns across 9 bases. After removal of 4 bases from V and 1 base from J, the junction contained 10 bases not matched to a gene. The CDR3 sequence is 17 residues long. Germline values: CDR1 MNHNS, CDR2 SASEGT. In nucleotides, the CDR3 is TGTGCCAGCAGTGGAGGGACAGGGCTCCCCCTTAACTATGGCTACACCTTC. Protein: CASSGGTGLPLNYGYTF.

The CDR3 DNA follows: TGTGCCAGCAGCCAAGGTCCAGGGCCCTACGAGCAGTACTTC. It encodes CASSQGPGPYEQYF. This rearrangement joins TRBV3-1 (or the pseudogene TRBV3-2) to TRBJ2-7, with D possibly matching TRBD1 (5 bases). The germline CDR1 and CDR2 sequences are LGHDT and YNNKEL (reference sequence). The length of the CDR3 is 14 residues. Trimming removed 1 base from V and 2 bases from J, with 9 bases in between.

The CDR3 DNA reads as TGTGCCAGCAGTGAAGCGAGGGGACAGGGGGAGACCCAGTACTTC. This encodes CASSEARGQGETQYF. The V call is TRBV6-1, the J call TRBJ2-5; 10 positions match TRBD1. The germline gives CDR1 MNHNS, CDR2 SASEGT. This CDR3 region has 15 residues. V lost 0 bases to trimming and J lost 5 bases; unmatched junction nucleotides: 3.

There are many counts of this clone. The chain employs TRBV27 and TRBJ2-3; 12 bases are shared with TRBD2. The CDR3 spans 16 residues. Germline-derived CDR1 and CDR2 are MNHEY and SMNVEV (reference sequence). V trimming: 6 bases; J trimming: 3 bases; junction bases outside the gene matches: 7. The CDR3 nucleotides read TGTGCCAGCAGACCCCAGACTAGCGGGGGTACAGATACGCAGTATTTT. Translated, it gives CASRPQTSGGTDTQYF.

The chain uses TRBV11-1 and TRBJ1-2, with 7 bases that match TRBD1. The CDR3 has 13 amino acids. The V segment lost 5 bases and the J segment 4 bases; nucleotides outside the gene matches: 4. CDR1 and CDR2 (germline): SGHAT, FQDESV (reference sequence). The CDR3 DNA reads as TGTGCCAGCAGCCAGGACAGGTCCTATGGCTACACCTTC. The encoded protein is CASSQDRSYGYTF.

The gene calls are TRBV29-1 and TRBJ2-3, with TRBD1 identical over 7 bases. Germline V lookup: CDR1 SQVTM, CDR2 ANQGSEA. With 3 bases clipped from V and 2 bases from J, the junction kept 8 bases outside the gene matches. The CDR3 contains 15 residues. For the CDR3, the DNA is TGCAGCGTTGACTCCCAGGGGGTGAACACAGATACGCAGTATTTT. As protein: CSVDSQGVNTDTQYF.

The chain carries TRBV5-1 and TRBJ2-7; tentatively, D is TRBD1 (6 bases). Trimming removed 0 bases at V and 2 bases at J, with 15 bases between. The germline CDR1 and CDR2 sequences are SGHRS and YFSETQ. The length of the CDR3 is 16 residues. As DNA, the CDR3 is TGCGCCAGCAGCTTGGCTTCCGGGACAAGGACCTACGAGCAGTACTTC. Protein sequence: CASSLASGTRTYEQYF.

The V call is TRBV7-3, the J call TRBJ1-1, with 8 bases fitting TRBD1. The CDR3 sequence is 16 residues long. The V gene end was trimmed by 1 base and the J gene end by 4 bases; junction bases not matched to a gene: 8. From germline, CDR1 is SGHTA and CDR2 FQGTGA. In nucleotides, the CDR3 is TGTGCCAGCAGCTTAAGGGGGCAGGGGGCCCTCACTGAAGCTTTCTTT. Translation: CASSLRGQGALTEAFF.

The gene calls are TRBV5-1 and TRBJ1-1; maybe TRBD1 (5 bases). Germline lookup yields CDR1 SGHRS and CDR2 YFSETQ. CDR3 size: 13 residues. V lost 3 bases to trimming and J lost 2 bases, with 8 bases between them. CDR3 in DNA: TGCGCCAGCAGCTCGACAGCTAACACTGAAGCTTTCTTT. Translated, it gives CASSSTANTEAFF.

The chain joins TRBV28 to TRBJ2-3; D might be TRBD2 (6 bases). V lost 8 bases and J 3 bases, leaving 12 bases between the germline ends. The CDR3 contains 13 residues. Germline assignment: CDR1 MDHEN and CDR2 SYDVKM. The CDR3 DNA follows: TGTGCCAGCTCGGGCGGGACGACAGATACGCAGTATTTT. Residues: CASSGGTTDTQYF.

The chain couples TRBV25-1 to TRBJ1-3, with TRBD1 matching 7 bases. The ends lost 6 bases at V and 1 base at J; junction bases unmatched: 6. The CDR3 is 15 residues long. CDR1 MGHDK and CDR2 SYGVNS come from the germline V gene. CDR3 amino acids: CASRPQGHSGNTIYF. The CDR3 DNA reads TGTGCCAGCAGGCCACAGGGGCATTCTGGAAACACCATATATTTT.